The clone carrying this TCR beta chain appeared a few times. Antigen unknown. This sample is drawn from a study of cytomegalovirus exposure and HLA in healthy donors. Broader study findings: A cluster of highly shared sequence variants was likely a sequencing artifact. When analyzed later, a missense DCLRE1C variant was found to be linked to TCR beta V- and J-gene trimming.

Primers for the PCR totalled 60 Vbeta and 13 Jbeta. The method was immunoSEQ multiplex PCR; TCRdb's version includes in-frame clones alone and lacks a portion of them. Here the sample spans fewer than 120,000 clones, 86% being singletons. Per the germline V gene, CDR1 is SGHRS and CDR2 is YFSETQ. V gave up 0 bases and J gave up 7 bases; unmatched junction bases: 5. The CDR3 loop spans 15 amino acids. The chain recombines TRBV5-1 with TRBJ2-7; TRBD2 matches at 12 bases. The TCR was taken from a middle-aged man in good health and CMV-seronegative. The material sequenced was PBMCs. CDR3 nucleotides: TGCGCCAGCAGCTTGGAGGCTAGCGGGGGGGCTGAGCAGTACTTC. Amino acids: CASSLEASGGAEQYF.